This T cell receptor beta chain stems from a study of CD8 T cells in ankylosing spondylitis. Findings and limits, study-wide: What appeared characteristic of ankylosing spondylitis blood was a TCR beta motif of under 10 highly homologous variants.

A word on this clonotype: Antigen unknown.

With 0 bases removed from V and 6 bases from J, the gap between germline ends came to 15 bases. Germline lookup yields CDR1 LNHNV and CDR2 YYDKDF (reference sequence). The length of the CDR3 is 16 residues. TCRdb ran MiXCR on the 5' RACE reads and lists one entry per CDR3 protein. Seen here are hundreds of thousands of distinct CDR3 sequences, 32% observed once, and the top ten hold roughly 4.2%. The material sequenced was blood, either unsorted or a sorted T cell fraction (not recorded which). The TCR sequence derives from a male donor with ankylosing spondylitis or in good health (not recorded which). V usage is TRBV15 and J usage is TRBJ1-5, with D possibly being TRBD1 (5 bases). CDR3 bases: TGTGCCACCAGCAGAGATAATTCGGGGCCTGGTCAGCCCCAGCATTTT. It translates to CATSRDNSGPGQPQHF.